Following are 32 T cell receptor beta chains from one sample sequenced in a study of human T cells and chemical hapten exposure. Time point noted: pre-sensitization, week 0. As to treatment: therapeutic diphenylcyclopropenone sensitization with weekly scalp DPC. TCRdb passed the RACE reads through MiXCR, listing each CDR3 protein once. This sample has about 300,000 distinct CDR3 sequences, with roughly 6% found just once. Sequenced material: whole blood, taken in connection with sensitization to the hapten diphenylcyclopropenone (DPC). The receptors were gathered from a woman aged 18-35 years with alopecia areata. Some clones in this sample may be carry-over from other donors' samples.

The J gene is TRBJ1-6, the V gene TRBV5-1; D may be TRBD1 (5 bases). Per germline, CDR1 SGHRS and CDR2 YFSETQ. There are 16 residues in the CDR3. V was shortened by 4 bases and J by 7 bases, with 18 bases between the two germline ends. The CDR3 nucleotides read TGCGCCAGCAGCCTGGGAGGACATACGGCCAATTCACCCCTCCACTTT. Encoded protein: CASSLGGHTANSPLHF.

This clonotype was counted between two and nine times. The chain's CDR3 is CASLQGATDTQYF. CDR3 nucleotides: TGTGCCAGCCTCCAAGGGGCCACAGATACGCAGTATTTT. V is TRBV12-3 or TRBV12-4 and J is TRBJ2-3; possible D gene TRBD1, 5 bases. Trimming removed 8 bases at V and 2 bases at J, with 11 bases between. The length of the CDR3 is 13 residues.

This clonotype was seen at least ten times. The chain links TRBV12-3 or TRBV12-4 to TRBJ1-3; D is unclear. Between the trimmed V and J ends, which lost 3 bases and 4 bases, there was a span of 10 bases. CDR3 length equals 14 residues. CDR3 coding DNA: TGTGCCAGCAGTTTCAGGACGGACGGAAACACCATATATTTT. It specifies CASSFRTDGNTIYF.

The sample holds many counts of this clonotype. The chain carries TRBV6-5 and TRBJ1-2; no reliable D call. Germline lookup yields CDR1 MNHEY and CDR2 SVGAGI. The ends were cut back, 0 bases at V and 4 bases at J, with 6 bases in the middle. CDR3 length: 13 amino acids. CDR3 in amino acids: CASSYSISYGYTF. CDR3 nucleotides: TGTGCCAGCAGTTACTCGATTAGCTATGGCTACACCTTC.

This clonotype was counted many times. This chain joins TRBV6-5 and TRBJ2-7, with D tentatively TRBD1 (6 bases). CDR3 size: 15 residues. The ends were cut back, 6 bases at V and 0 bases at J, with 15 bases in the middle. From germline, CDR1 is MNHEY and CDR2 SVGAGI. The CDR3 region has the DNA TGTGCCAGCAGAGCCCACAGGGAACTCTCCTACGAGCAGTACTTC. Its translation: CASRAHRELSYEQYF.

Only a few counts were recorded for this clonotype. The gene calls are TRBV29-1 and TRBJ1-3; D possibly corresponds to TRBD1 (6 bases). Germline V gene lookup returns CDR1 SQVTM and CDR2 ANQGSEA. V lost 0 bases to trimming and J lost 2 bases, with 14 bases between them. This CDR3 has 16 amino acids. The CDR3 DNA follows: TGCAGCGTTGAAGAAGGGGCAGGGGCAACTGGAAACACCATATATTTT. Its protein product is CSVEEGAGATGNTIYF.

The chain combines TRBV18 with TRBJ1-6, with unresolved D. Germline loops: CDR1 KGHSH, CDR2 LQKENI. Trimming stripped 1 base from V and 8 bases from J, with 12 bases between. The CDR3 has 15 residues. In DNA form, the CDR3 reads TGTGCCAGCTCACCACTGAATACTCAGTATTCACCCCTCCACTTT. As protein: CASSPLNTQYSPLHF.

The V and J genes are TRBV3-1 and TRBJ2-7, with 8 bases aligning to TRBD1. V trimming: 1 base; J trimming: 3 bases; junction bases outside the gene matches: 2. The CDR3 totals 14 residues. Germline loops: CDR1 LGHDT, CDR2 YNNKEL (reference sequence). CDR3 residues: CASSQVDRVYEQYF. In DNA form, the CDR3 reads TGTGCCAGCAGCCAAGTGGACAGGGTCTACGAGCAGTACTTC.

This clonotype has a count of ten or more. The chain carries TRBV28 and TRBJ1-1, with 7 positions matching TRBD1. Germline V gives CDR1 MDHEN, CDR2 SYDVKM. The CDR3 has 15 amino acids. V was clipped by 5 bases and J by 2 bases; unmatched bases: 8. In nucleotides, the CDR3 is TGTGCCAGCAGTCCCCCCGGACAGGCCAACACTGAAGCTTTCTTT. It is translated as CASSPPGQANTEAFF.

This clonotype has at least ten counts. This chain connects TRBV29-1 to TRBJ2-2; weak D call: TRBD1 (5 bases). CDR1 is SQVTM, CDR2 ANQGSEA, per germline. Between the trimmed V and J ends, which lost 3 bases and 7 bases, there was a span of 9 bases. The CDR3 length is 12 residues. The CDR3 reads CSVDTGSGELFF. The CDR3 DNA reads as TGCAGCGTTGACACAGGTAGCGGGGAGCTGTTTTTT.

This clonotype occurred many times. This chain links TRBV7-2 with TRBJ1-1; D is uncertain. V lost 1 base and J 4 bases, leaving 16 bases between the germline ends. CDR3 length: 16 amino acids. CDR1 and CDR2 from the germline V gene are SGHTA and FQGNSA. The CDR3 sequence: CASSLVGGVKSTEAFF. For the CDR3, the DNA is TGTGCCAGCAGCTTAGTCGGCGGGGTCAAGTCCACTGAAGCTTTCTTT.

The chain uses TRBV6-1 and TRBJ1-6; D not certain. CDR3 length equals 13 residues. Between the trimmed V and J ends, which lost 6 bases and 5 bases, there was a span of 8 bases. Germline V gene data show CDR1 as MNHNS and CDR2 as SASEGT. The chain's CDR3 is CASSLSDNSPLHF. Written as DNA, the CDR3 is TGTGCCAGCAGCCTCAGCGATAATTCACCCCTCCACTTT.

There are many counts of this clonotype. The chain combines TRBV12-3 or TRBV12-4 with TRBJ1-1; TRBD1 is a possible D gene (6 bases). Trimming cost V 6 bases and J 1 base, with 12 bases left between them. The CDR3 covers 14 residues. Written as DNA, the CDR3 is TGTGCCAGCAGCCTGGGACAAAAGAACACTGAAGCTTTCTTT. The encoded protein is CASSLGQKNTEAFF.

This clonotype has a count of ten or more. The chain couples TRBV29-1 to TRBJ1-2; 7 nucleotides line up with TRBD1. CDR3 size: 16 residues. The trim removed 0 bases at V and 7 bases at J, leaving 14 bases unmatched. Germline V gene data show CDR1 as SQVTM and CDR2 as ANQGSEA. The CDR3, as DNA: TGCAGCGTTGAAGATCTCAACTACAGGGGTTACGCTGGCTACACCTTC. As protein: CSVEDLNYRGYAGYTF.

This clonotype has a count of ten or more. The CDR3 DNA reads TGTGCCAGCAGTGAAGGAAGGACGACACCCCTCCACTTT. Amino acid sequence: CASSEGRTTPLHF. The V call is TRBV6-1, the J call TRBJ1-6; D gene unclear. CDR3 size: 13 residues. Trimming stripped 1 base from V and 11 bases from J, with 9 bases between. CDR1 and CDR2 from the germline V gene are MNHNS and SASEGT.

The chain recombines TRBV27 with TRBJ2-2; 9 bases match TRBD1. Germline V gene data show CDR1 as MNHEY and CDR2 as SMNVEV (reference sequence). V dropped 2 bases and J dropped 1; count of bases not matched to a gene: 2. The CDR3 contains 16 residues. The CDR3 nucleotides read TGTGCCAGCAGTTTAATGGGACAGGGGAACACCGGGGAGCTGTTTTTT. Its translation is CASSLMGQGNTGELFF.

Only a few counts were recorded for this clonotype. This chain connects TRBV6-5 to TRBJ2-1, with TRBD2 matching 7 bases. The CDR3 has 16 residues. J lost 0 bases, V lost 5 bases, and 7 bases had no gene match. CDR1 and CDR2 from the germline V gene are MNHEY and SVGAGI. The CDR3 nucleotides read TGTGCCAGCAGTAACCCCGCGGGGGTCTCCTACAATGAGCAGTTCTTC. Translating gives CASSNPAGVSYNEQFF.

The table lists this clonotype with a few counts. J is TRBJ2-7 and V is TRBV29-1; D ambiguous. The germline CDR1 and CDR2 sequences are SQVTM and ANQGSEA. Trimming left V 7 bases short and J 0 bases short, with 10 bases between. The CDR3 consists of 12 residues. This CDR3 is CSALGYSYEQYF. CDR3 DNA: TGCAGCGCCCTAGGTTACTCCTACGAGCAGTACTTC.

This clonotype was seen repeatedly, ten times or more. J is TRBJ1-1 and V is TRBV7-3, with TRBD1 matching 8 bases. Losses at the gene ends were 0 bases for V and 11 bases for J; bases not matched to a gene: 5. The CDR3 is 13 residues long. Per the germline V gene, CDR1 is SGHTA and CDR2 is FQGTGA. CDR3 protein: CASSLTGQGEAFF. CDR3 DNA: TGTGCCAGCAGCTTAACCGGACAGGGTGAGGCTTTCTTT.

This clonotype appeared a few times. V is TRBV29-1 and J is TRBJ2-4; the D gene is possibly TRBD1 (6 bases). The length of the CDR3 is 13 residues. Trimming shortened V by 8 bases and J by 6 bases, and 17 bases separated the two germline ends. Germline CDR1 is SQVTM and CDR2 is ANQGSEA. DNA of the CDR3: TGCAGCACGTTAGTCGTAGGGGGAAACATTCAGTACTTC. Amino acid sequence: CSTLVVGGNIQYF.

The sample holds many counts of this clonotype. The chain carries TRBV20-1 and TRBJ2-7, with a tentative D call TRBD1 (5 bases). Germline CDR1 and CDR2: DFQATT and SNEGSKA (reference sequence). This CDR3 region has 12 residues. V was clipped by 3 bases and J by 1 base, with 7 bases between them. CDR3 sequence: CSARAGSYEQYF. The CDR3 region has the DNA TGCAGTGCTAGGGCAGGGTCCTACGAGCAGTACTTC.

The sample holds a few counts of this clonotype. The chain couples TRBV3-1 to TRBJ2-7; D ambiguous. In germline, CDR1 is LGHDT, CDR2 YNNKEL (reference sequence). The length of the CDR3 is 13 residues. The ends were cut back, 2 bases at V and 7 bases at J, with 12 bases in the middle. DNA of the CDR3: TGTGCCAGCAGCCAACCCTCGAAGGAGGAGCAGTACTTC. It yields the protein CASSQPSKEEQYF.

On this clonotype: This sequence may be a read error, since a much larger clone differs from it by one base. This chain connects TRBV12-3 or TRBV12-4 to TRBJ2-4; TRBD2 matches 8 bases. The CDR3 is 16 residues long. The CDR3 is CASSPNSGVAKNLQYF. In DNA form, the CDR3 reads TGTGCCAGCAGTCCCAATAGCGGGGTAGCCAAAAACCTTCAGTACTTC.

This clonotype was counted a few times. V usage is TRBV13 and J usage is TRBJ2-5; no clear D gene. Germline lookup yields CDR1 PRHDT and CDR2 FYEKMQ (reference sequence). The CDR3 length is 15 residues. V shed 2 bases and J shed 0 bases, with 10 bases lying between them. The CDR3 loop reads CASSLFPSNQETQYF. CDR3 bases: TGTGCCAGCAGCTTATTCCCGAGCAACCAAGAGACCCAGTACTTC. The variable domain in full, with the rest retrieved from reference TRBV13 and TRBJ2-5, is AAGVIQSPRHLIKEKRETATLKCYPIPRHDTVYWYQQGPGQDPQFLISFYEKMQSDKGSIPDRFSAQQFSDYHSELNMSSLELGDSALYFCASSLFPSNQETQYFGPGTRLLVL.

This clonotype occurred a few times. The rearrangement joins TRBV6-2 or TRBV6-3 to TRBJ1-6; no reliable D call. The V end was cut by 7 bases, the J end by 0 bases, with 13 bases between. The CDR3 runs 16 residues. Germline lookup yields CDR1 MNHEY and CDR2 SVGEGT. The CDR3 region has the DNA TGTGCCAGCACTCACGAGGAAAGCTCCTATAATTCACCCCTCCACTTT. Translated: CASTHEESSYNSPLHF.

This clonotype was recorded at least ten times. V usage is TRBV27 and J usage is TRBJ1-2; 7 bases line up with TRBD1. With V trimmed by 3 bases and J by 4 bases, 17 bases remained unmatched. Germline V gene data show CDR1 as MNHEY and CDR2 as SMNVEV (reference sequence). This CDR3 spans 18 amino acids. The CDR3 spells CASSFAPQLNRGGYGYTF. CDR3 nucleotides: TGTGCCAGCAGTTTCGCCCCCCAACTGAACAGGGGTGGCTATGGCTACACCTTC.

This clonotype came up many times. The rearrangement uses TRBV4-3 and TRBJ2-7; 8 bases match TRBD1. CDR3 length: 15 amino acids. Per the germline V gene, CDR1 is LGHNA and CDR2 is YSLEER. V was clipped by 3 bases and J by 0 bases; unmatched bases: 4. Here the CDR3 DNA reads TGCGCCAGCAGCCACAGACAGGGGAGCTCCTACGAGCAGTACTTC. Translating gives CASSHRQGSSYEQYF.

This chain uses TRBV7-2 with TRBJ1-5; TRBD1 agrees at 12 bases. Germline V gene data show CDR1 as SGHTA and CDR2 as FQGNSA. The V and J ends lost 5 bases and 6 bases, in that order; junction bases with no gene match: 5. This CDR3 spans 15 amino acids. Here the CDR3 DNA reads TGTGCCAGCAGCCCGGGACAGGGGGCTATTCAGCCCCAGCATTTT. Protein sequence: CASSPGQGAIQPQHF.

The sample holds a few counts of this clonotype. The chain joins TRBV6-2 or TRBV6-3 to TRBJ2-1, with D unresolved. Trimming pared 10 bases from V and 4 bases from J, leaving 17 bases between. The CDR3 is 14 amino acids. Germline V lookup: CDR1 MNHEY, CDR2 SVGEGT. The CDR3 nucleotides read TGTGCCACGCACATCCTTGGGGTATACAATGAGCAGTTCTTC. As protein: CATHILGVYNEQFF.

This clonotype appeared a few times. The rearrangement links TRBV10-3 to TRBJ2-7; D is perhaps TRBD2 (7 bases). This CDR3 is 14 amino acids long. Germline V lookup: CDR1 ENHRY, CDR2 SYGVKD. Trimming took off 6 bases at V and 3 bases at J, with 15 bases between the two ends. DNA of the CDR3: TGTGCCATCAGGTCGGGGGGCAGCAACTACGAGCAGTACTTC. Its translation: CAIRSGGSNYEQYF.

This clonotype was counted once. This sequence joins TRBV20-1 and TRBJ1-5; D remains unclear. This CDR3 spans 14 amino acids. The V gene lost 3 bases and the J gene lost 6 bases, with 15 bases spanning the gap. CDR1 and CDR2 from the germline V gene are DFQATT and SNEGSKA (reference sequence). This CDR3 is CSASRSPEGQPQHF. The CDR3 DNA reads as TGCAGTGCTAGTCGGTCCCCGGAGGGTCAGCCCCAGCATTTT.

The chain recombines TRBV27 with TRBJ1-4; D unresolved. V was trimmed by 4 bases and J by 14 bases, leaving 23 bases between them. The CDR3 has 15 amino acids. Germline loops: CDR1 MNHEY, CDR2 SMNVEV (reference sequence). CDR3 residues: CASSSQHKRTNSLFF. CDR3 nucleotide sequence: TGTGCCAGCAGTTCTCAACATAAACGGACGAATTCTCTGTTTTTT.